Sequencing of this T cell receptor beta chain was carried out in a study of T-cell memory formation after mild COVID-19. TCRdb analysed the 5' RACE reads with MiXCR anew, one entry per CDR3 protein. The sample yields around 300,000 distinct CDR3 sequences, about a sixth seen once. This clonotype was obtained from a man between 18 and 35 years old who had mild COVID-19 (a few samples of this study predate the infection). Cell type and time point are not known. The sample taken for sequencing was PBMCs or a T cell subset sorted from them (not recorded which).

The CDR3: CASSQDGTGSSYEQYF. Here the CDR3 DNA reads TGTGCCAGCAGCCAAGATGGAACAGGCTCCTCCTACGAGCAGTACTTC. This sequence joins TRBV4-2 and TRBJ2-7, with D perhaps TRBD1 (5 bases). Germline V lookup: CDR1 LGHNA, CDR2 YNFKEQ. The CDR3 consists of 16 residues. Trimming shortened V by 0 bases and J by 0 bases, and 12 bases separated the two germline ends.